Described below is a single T cell receptor (beta chain) sequence and its context. What it binds is unknown. The sequenced cases were selected for having the highest brain T cell transcript signatures. Patients received at least one anti-epileptic drug before surgery. This sample was taken from a study of brain T cells in children with intractable seizures. Clones were read by immunoSEQ multiplex PCR, and TCRdb kept only the in-frame ones, dropping some. There are 7,500 to 10,000 clones in the sample; 69% occur only once, and roughly 18% lies in the top ten. Findings and caveats of the study: HCMV serostatus was not known, and viral specificity came from CDR3 similarity only. Among the top 50 brain clones were public and private clonotypes.

Between the trimmed V and J ends, which lost 8 bases and 2 bases, there was a span of 16 bases. Germline loops: CDR1 GTSNPN, CDR2 SVGIG (reference sequence). The CDR3 sequence is 14 residues long. The specimen comprised resected brain tissue, sampled at surgery. The receptor was isolated from a girl aged 2 to 10 with tuberous sclerosis and intractable seizures. The rearrangement uses TRBV30 and TRBJ1-5; D might be TRBD1 (5 bases). CDR3 amino acids: CAARWGVGNQPQHF. The DNA for the CDR3 is TGTGCCGCAAGATGGGGGGTGGGCAATCAGCCCCAGCATTTT.